This T cell receptor (beta chain) was obtained from a study of T cell responses to AZD1222 COVID-19 vaccine. Data came from immunoSEQ multiplex PCR; TCRdb stores just in-frame clones and leaves some out. The table includes tens of thousands of clones, about 80% detected once. This clone was counted between two and nine times. The target antigen is unknown. Regarding the study as a whole: Donors, mostly white British, included more females; clonal diversity was possibly underestimated.

The V and J ends lost 4 bases and 0 bases respectively, with 10 bases between them. Germline loops: CDR1 SGHAT, CDR2 FQNNGV. The CDR3 loop spans 15 amino acids. Sequencing was performed on peripheral blood, taken 28 days after the second AZD1222 dose. The source of this sequence is an adult who received the AZD1222 COVID-19 vaccine. The chain uses TRBV11-2 and TRBJ1-3; D not certain. CDR3 protein: CASSSTSPSGNTIYF. CDR3 nucleotide sequence: TGTGCCAGCAGCTCGACTTCGCCCTCTGGAAACACCATATATTTT.